This is a list of T cell receptor beta chains from one sample in a study of siplizumab effects on memory and regulatory T cells. Assay: immunoSEQ multiplex PCR; the TCRdb copy retains only in-frame clones and omits some. The table has around 100,000 clones, about 95% seen once. What was sequenced was non-Treg CD4+ T cells sorted from blood. The receptors were gathered from a human donor in good health. Both conserved end residues are trimmed from each CDR3.

V gene,CDR3 protein
TRBV6-1,AGIDRGLSEAF
TRBV5-4,ASSTKLAGAVEQY
TRBV7-2,ASSFPGRDTQY
TRBV7-9,ASSPNRDRLLAKNIQY
TRBV28,ASSLPLGGHGELF
TRBV2,ASIFSPGEETQY
TRBV5-1,ASSLGRGNTEAF
TRBV28,ASSPIGSYEQF
TRBV19,ASSIDRSSGNTIY
TRBV6-1,ASSELDIRSNQPQH
TRBV10-3,AMGDGTNEKLF
TRBV21-1,ASSKETSGRPYEQY
TRBV19,ASTQQKGTNTQY
TRBV6-1,ASSRQGREQY
TRBV28,ASSSLRTGNEKLF
TRBV5-1,ASSFADVANYGYT